This passage covers 14 T cell receptor beta chains from one sample sequenced in a study of cytomegalovirus exposure and HLA in healthy donors. The PCR used 60 Vbeta and 13 Jbeta primers. Produced via immunoSEQ multiplex PCR; TCRdb's table is partial and in-frame only. The data show 140,000 to 150,000 clones, with roughly 62% seen just once and less than 5% held by the top ten. The sample comprised PBMCs. These receptors all come from a man in his sixties in good health and CMV-seronegative.

This chain links TRBV30 with TRBJ2-6; D perhaps matches TRBD2 (5 bases). This CDR3 is 15 amino acids long. Germline V gene sequence: CDR1 GTSNPN, CDR2 SVGIG (reference sequence). Trimming removed 0 bases at V and 3 bases at J, with 9 bases between. The CDR3 region has the DNA TGTGCCTGGAGTGTACGGGGTCTTGGGGCCAACGTCCTGACTTTC. Translated: CAWSVRGLGANVLTF.

Only a few counts were recorded for this clone. V usage is TRBV19 and J usage is TRBJ2-2; 10 nucleotides align to TRBD2. The ends lost 9 bases at V and 4 bases at J; junction bases unmatched: 17. Per the germline V gene, CDR1 is LNHDA and CDR2 is SQIVND (reference sequence). This CDR3 is 18 amino acids long. The DNA of the CDR3 is TGTGCCAGCGTATCGGGGGCTAGCGGGAGAAGGGTCACCGGGGAGCTGTTTTTT. Translating gives CASVSGASGRRVTGELFF.

This clone has just a few counts. The rearrangement links TRBV28 to TRBJ1-1; 8 positions match TRBD1. CDR1 MDHEN and CDR2 SYDVKM come from the germline V gene. The CDR3 spans 14 residues. V lost 2 bases to trimming and J lost 2 bases; unmatched junction nucleotides: 1. CDR3: CASSLGQGNTEAFF. The CDR3 DNA is TGTGCCAGCAGTTTAGGACAGGGCAACACTGAAGCTTTCTTT.

The chain combines TRBV5-1 with TRBJ2-7; 7 nucleotides line up with TRBD2. V lost 2 bases and J lost 0; bases outside the gene matches: 8. Germline-derived CDR1 and CDR2 are SGHRS and YFSETQ. The CDR3 contains 16 residues. The CDR3 protein is CASSFLGGSDSYEQYF. The DNA of the CDR3 is TGCGCCAGCAGCTTTTTGGGAGGGTCCGACTCCTACGAGCAGTACTTC.

The chain couples TRBV28 to TRBJ1-2; D is unclear. CDR3 size: 14 residues. Trimming removed 2 bases at V and 4 bases at J, with 11 bases between. CDR1 MDHEN and CDR2 SYDVKM come from the germline V gene. In DNA form, the CDR3 reads TGTGCCAGCAGTTTAAGTGGCAGATCCTATGGCTACACCTTC. Its protein product is CASSLSGRSYGYTF.

The chain carries TRBV18 and TRBJ2-1; TRBD1 matches at 10 bases. The V gene end was trimmed by 3 bases and the J gene end by 2 bases; junction bases not matched to a gene: 4. CDR1 and CDR2 (germline): KGHSH, LQKENI. This CDR3 region has 16 residues. The CDR3 DNA reads TGTGCCAGCTCACCGCGACAGGGGGCGACCTACAATGAGCAGTTCTTC. Translation gives CASSPRQGATYNEQFF.

This clone came up once. The chain is built from TRBV28 and TRBJ1-2; 9 bases map to TRBD1. V was pared by 10 bases and J by 7 bases, with 10 bases of the junction left unmatched. Looked up from germline, CDR1 is MDHEN and CDR2 is SYDVKM. The CDR3 is 13 residues long. CDR3 loop: CATTRQGVGGYTF. CDR3 nucleotide sequence: TGTGCCACCACACGACAGGGGGTGGGTGGCTACACCTTC.

The gene calls are TRBV30 and TRBJ1-4, with TRBD1 matching over 7 bases. The CDR3 loop spans 17 amino acids. Trimming cost V 2 bases and J 7 bases; bases outside gene matches: 16. Germline V gene lookup returns CDR1 GTSNPN and CDR2 SVGIG (reference sequence). The CDR3 DNA sequence: TGTGCCTGGAGTCCCCCCCTAATTGACAGGGATGGTGAAAAACTGTTTTTT. It codes for CAWSPPLIDRDGEKLFF.

This clone was counted only a few times. This chain joins TRBV27 and TRBJ1-4, with 9 bases that match TRBD1. With 5 bases clipped from V and 10 bases from J, the junction kept 11 bases outside the gene matches. From germline, CDR1 is MNHEY and CDR2 SMNVEV (reference sequence). The CDR3 spans 15 residues. DNA of the CDR3: TGTGCCAGCAGTGGCACCGGGACAGGGAAGGGAAAACTGTTTTTT. This codes for CASSGTGTGKGKLFF.

The chain is built from TRBV19 and TRBJ1-4; TRBD1 aligns across 8 bases. Per germline, CDR1 LNHDA and CDR2 SQIVND (reference sequence). The ends lost 4 bases at V and 2 bases at J; junction bases unmatched: 6. The CDR3 has 16 residues. In DNA, the CDR3 is TGTGCCAGTAGTAGAGGACAGGGAGAGACTAATGAAAAACTGTTTTTT. Protein sequence: CASSRGQGETNEKLFF.

The chain has TRBV30 and TRBJ1-1; 10 bases map to TRBD1. CDR1 and CDR2 (germline): GTSNPN, SVGIG (reference sequence). Trimming cost V 3 bases and J 1 base; bases outside gene matches: 2. The CDR3 loop spans 14 amino acids. CDR3 nucleotide sequence: TGTGCCTGGAGGAGACAGGGGGCGAACACTGAAGCTTTCTTT. This sequence encodes CAWRRQGANTEAFF.

This sequence joins TRBV27 and TRBJ2-2, with a tentative D call TRBD2 (7 bases). Germline CDR1 reads MNHEY; CDR2 reads SMNVEV (reference sequence). There are 17 residues in the CDR3. Trimming removed 0 bases from V and 4 bases from J, with 15 bases in between. The CDR3 sequence: CASSLSAAGAGTGELFF. The CDR3, as DNA: TGTGCCAGCAGTTTATCGGCGGCGGGGGCCGGCACCGGGGAGCTGTTTTTT.

The V and J genes are TRBV11-2 and TRBJ1-2; D might be TRBD1 (5 bases). CDR3 length: 12 residues. Trimming took 5 bases from V and 10 from J, leaving 14 bases between them. Per the germline V gene, CDR1 is SGHAT and CDR2 is FQNNGV. This CDR3 is CASSKSGAVYTF. CDR3 DNA sequence: TGTGCCAGCAGCAAGAGTGGGGCGGTCTACACCTTC.

The rearrangement uses TRBV6-5 and TRBJ2-3; D gene ambiguous. V was pared by 6 bases and J by 0 bases, with 13 bases between. The germline gives CDR1 MNHEY, CDR2 SVGAGI. CDR3 length: 15 residues. The CDR3 region has the DNA TGTGCCAGCAGCCCCCGTGAGTACAGCACAGATACGCAGTATTTT. It specifies CASSPREYSTDTQYF.